The sequence of this T cell receptor beta chain was determined in a study of shared clonotypes between healthy human individuals. Profiling relied on immunoSEQ multiplex PCR, and the TCRdb table lists in-frame clones only, not all of them. The sample records roughly 1.5 million clones, under 99% being singletons. The specimen sequenced was naive CD4+ T cells sorted from blood. Subset in this sample: CD45RA+ positively selected. The TCR comes from a man aged 25 to 40 in good health.

This chain's CDR3 is CACKTSGTRYEQYF. CDR3 sequence (DNA): TGTGCCTGCAAAACTAGCGGGACCCGATACGAGCAGTACTTC. The gene calls are TRBV30 and TRBJ2-7; 10 nucleotides align to TRBD2. V lost 6 bases to trimming and J lost 4 bases; unmatched junction nucleotides: 9. The CDR3 contains 14 residues. The germline gives CDR1 GTSNPN, CDR2 SVGIG (reference sequence).